One and the same sample provided the 16 T cell receptor beta chains below, sequenced in a study of shared clonotypes between healthy human individuals. Sequencing used immunoSEQ multiplex PCR; TCRdb keeps in-frame clones, though not all of them. The table includes roughly 2.1 million clones, roughly 91% detected once. In the naive CD8 group, cells lacked CD45RO and were positively selected for CCR7, so terminally differentiated effector memory CD45RA+ cells were left out. Input material: naive CD8+ T cells from PBMCs. Receptors originate from a man aged 18 to 35 in good health. Some clones in this sample may be carry-over from other donors' samples.

The chain links TRBV27 to TRBJ1-1; D is ambiguous. The V gene lost 6 bases and the J gene lost 4 bases, with 12 bases spanning the gap. CDR3 size: 13 residues. CDR1 and CDR2 from the germline V gene are MNHEY and SMNVEV (reference sequence). For the CDR3, the DNA is TGTGCCAGCAGCCCCTCTACGGGCACTGAAGCTTTCTTT. This gives the protein CASSPSTGTEAFF.

The J gene is TRBJ1-2, the V gene TRBV11-2; D may be TRBD1 (6 bases). The germline CDR1 and CDR2 sequences are SGHAT and FQNNGV. Trimming pared 0 bases from V and 4 bases from J, leaving 12 bases between. This CDR3 is built from 15 residues. CDR3 sequence: CASSLDRGAVYGYTF. The CDR3 DNA follows: TGTGCCAGCAGCTTAGATAGGGGGGCGGTCTATGGCTACACCTTC. The variable domain in full, completed from reference TRBV11-2 and TRBJ1-2, reads EAGVAQSPRYKIIEKRQSVAFWCNPISGHATLYWYQQILGQGPKLLIQFQNNGVVDDSQLPKDRFSAERLKGVDSTLKIQPAKLEDSAVYLCASSLDRGAVYGYTFGSGTRLTVV.

The genes are TRBV15 and TRBJ1-2, with D possibly matching TRBD1 (5 bases). Between the trimmed V and J ends, which lost 3 bases and 6 bases, there was a span of 17 bases. The CDR3 consists of 15 residues. CDR1 is LNHNV, CDR2 YYDKDF, per germline (reference sequence). The chain's CDR3 is CATSRPLRGVDGYTF. The DNA for the CDR3 is TGTGCCACCAGCAGGCCCCTAAGGGGTGTGGATGGCTACACCTTC.

CDR3 DNA: TGTGCCAGCAGCTTAACCCCGACAGGGCCCTACGAGCAGTACTTC. Translation: CASSLTPTGPYEQYF. The chain employs TRBV11-2 and TRBJ2-7; 7 bases line up with TRBD1. Unmatched junction bases numbered 6, after V lost 2 bases and J lost 2 bases. The V gene's germline CDR1 is SGHAT and CDR2 FQNNGV. The CDR3 sequence is 15 residues long.

V is TRBV11-2 and J is TRBJ1-1; D is unresolved. Trimming pared 2 bases from V and 8 bases from J, leaving 18 bases between. The germline gives CDR1 SGHAT, CDR2 FQNNGV. The CDR3 contains 15 residues. CDR3 protein: CASSLSGSDPREAFF. CDR3 in DNA: TGTGCCAGCAGCTTATCCGGCTCCGACCCCAGGGAAGCTTTCTTT.

The J gene is TRBJ2-7, the V gene TRBV7-9; 8 bases agree with TRBD1. The ends lost 5 bases at V and 3 bases at J; junction bases unmatched: 9. The germline V gene has CDR1 SEHNR and CDR2 FQNEAQ (reference sequence). The CDR3 has 15 residues. The CDR3 protein is CASSDGQGSFYEQYF. The DNA of the CDR3 is TGTGCCAGCAGCGATGGACAGGGCAGTTTCTACGAGCAGTACTTC.

This clone was seen only a few times. The V and J genes are TRBV5-1 and TRBJ2-1; 8 bases agree with TRBD2. The CDR3 loop spans 15 amino acids. V was pared by 3 bases and J by 4 bases, with 6 bases of the junction left unmatched. The V gene's germline CDR1 is SGHRS and CDR2 YFSETQ. This CDR3 reads CASSWRGGRYNEQFF. The CDR3 DNA follows: TGCGCCAGCAGCTGGCGGGGCGGGAGGTACAATGAGCAGTTCTTC.

V gene TRBV27 combines with J gene TRBJ1-2; no reliable D call. Germline V CDR1 and CDR2: MNHEY, SMNVEV (reference sequence). The CDR3 is 12 residues long. The V gene lost 9 bases and the J gene lost 6 bases, with 14 bases spanning the gap. CDR3 nucleotide sequence: TGTGCCAGTTGGGTCCCTGAGGATGGCTACACCTTC. Residues: CASWVPEDGYTF.

The rearrangement joins TRBV7-8 to TRBJ2-1; 7 nucleotides agree with TRBD2. Germline V gives CDR1 SGHVS, CDR2 FQNEAQ. Trimming at V came to 5 bases and at J to 5 bases, leaving 9 bases not matched to a gene. The CDR3 has 15 amino acids. This chain's CDR3 is CASSGRLAEDNEQFF. The CDR3 coding sequence is TGTGCCAGCAGCGGGCGGCTAGCGGAGGACAATGAGCAGTTCTTC.

This rearrangement joins TRBV5-5 to TRBJ2-7; D may be TRBD1 or TRBD2 (5 bases each). The CDR3 consists of 20 residues. Between the trimmed V and J ends, which lost 1 base and 0 bases, there was a span of 26 bases. Germline CDR1 is SGHKS and CDR2 is YYEKEE (reference sequence). This chain's CDR3 is CASSLLSRDRSSTSSYEQYF. In DNA, the CDR3 is TGTGCCAGCAGCTTGCTTTCCAGGGACCGTTCTTCAACGAGCTCCTACGAGCAGTACTTC.

The chain uses TRBV13 and TRBJ2-2, with 9 bases fitting TRBD2. CDR1 PRHDT and CDR2 FYEKMQ come from the germline V gene (reference sequence). The CDR3 contains 16 residues. Trimming cost V 4 bases and J 6 bases; bases outside gene matches: 9. The CDR3 region is CASSSRLAAWAGELFF. CDR3 nucleotide sequence: TGTGCCAGCAGCTCGAGACTAGCGGCGTGGGCCGGGGAGCTGTTTTTT. Complete variable domain (other parts from reference TRBV13 and TRBJ2-2): AAGVIQSPRHLIKEKRETATLKCYPIPRHDTVYWYQQGPGQDPQFLISFYEKMQSDKGSIPDRFSAQQFSDYHSELNMSSLELGDSALYFCASSSRLAAWAGELFFGEGSRLTVL.

The chain employs TRBV2 and TRBJ1-2; perhaps TRBD1 as D (6 bases). The length of the CDR3 is 16 residues. Trimming removed 2 bases at V and 8 bases at J, with 21 bases between. Germline V gene sequence: CDR1 SNHLY, CDR2 FYNNEI. CDR3 in amino acids: CASSEFPPGDGGGYTF. DNA of the CDR3: TGTGCCAGCAGTGAATTCCCCCCAGGGGACGGAGGGGGCTACACCTTC. The whole variable domain, remainder taken from reference TRBV2 and TRBJ1-2, is EPEVTQTPSHQVTQMGQEVILRCVPISNHLYFYWYRQILGQKVEFLVSFYNNEISEKSEIFDDQFSVERPDGSNFTLKIRSTKLEDSAMYFCASSEFPPGDGGGYTFGSGTRLTVV.

J is TRBJ2-3 and V is TRBV5-1, with 10 positions matching TRBD1. This CDR3 comprises 16 residues. Germline V lookup: CDR1 SGHRS, CDR2 YFSETQ. V shed 4 bases and J 2 bases; nucleotides not matched to a gene: 7. The CDR3 coding sequence is TGCGCCAGCAGCAGCGACAGGGGGCCCTACACAGATACGCAGTATTTT. It yields the protein CASSSDRGPYTDTQYF.

The CDR3 coding sequence is TGTGCCATCGGGACTTTAAACACCGGGGAGCTGTTTTTT. Translating it yields CAIGTLNTGELFF. The V call is TRBV10-3, the J call TRBJ2-2, with a weak D call TRBD2 (6 bases). Germline CDR1 ENHRY, CDR2 SYGVKD. This CDR3 region has 13 residues. Trimming pared 8 bases from V and 2 bases from J, leaving 9 bases between.

The chain is built from TRBV28 and TRBJ1-5; D is possibly TRBD1 (5 bases). Germline loops: CDR1 MDHEN, CDR2 SYDVKM. V was trimmed by 8 bases and J by 0 bases, leaving 11 bases between them. The CDR3 totals 14 residues. CDR3 DNA sequence: TGTGCCAGCCGACGGGGGTATAGCAATCAGCCCCAGCATTTT. Translation: CASRRGYSNQPQHF. Looking up the rest from reference TRBV28 and TRBJ1-5 gives the full variable domain: DVKVTQSSRYLVKRTGEKVFLECVQDMDHENMFWYRQDPGLGLRLIYFSYDVKMKEKGDIPEGYSVSREKKERFSLILESASTNQTSMYLCASRRGYSNQPQHFGDGTRLSIL.

A word on this clone: Distinct nucleotide sequences in the sample also encode this CDR3. The V and J genes are TRBV29-1 and TRBJ2-1; no firm D call. V lost 3 bases to trimming and J lost 4 bases, with 7 bases between them. CDR3 length: 12 residues. CDR1 is SQVTM, CDR2 ANQGSEA, per germline. The CDR3 region is CSVELLYNEQFF. CDR3 nucleotide sequence: TGCAGCGTTGAGCTCCTTTACAATGAGCAGTTCTTC.